This record covers a single T cell receptor (beta chain). The antigen is unknown. Other DNA sequences from this sample encode an identical CDR3 as well. This entry belongs to a study of shared clonotypes between healthy human individuals. Study findings and constraints: Memory subsets generally showed lower estimated richness than naive subsets. Some naive CD4 clonotypes, around 5%, turned up in common across four donors. Blood was the sole source, and tissue repertoires probably differ.

Germline lookup yields CDR1 MNHEY and CDR2 SMNVEV (reference sequence). Trimming removed 3 bases at V and 0 bases at J, with 6 bases between. There are 13 residues in the CDR3. The table came from immunoSEQ multiplex PCR; TCRdb's copy has only in-frame clones and leaves some out. The sample has a few hundred thousand clones; less than 97% are singletons. Only CD45RO-negative cells positively selected for CCR7 counted as naive CD8 cells, so terminally differentiated effector memory CD45RA+ cells were excluded. Every donor was a Caucasian adult from Nashville, Tennessee. This TCR was recovered from a woman in her 30s in good health. This chain connects TRBV27 to TRBJ2-7; D uncertain. Sequencing used naive CD8+ T cells sorted from blood. CDR3 DNA: TGTGCCAGCAGTTTTTCCAGCTCCTACGAGCAGTACTTC. Translating it yields CASSFSSSYEQYF.